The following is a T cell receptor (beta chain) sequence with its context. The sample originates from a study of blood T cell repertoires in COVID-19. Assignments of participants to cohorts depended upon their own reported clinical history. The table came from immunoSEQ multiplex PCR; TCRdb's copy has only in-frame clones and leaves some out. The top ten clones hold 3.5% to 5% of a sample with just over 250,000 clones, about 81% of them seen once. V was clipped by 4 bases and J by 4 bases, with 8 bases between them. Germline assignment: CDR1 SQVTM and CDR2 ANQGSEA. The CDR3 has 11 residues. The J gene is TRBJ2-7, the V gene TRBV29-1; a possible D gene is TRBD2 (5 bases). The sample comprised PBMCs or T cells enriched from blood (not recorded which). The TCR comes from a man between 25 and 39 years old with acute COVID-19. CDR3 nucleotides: TGCAGCGTTGGGACTGTATACGAGCAGTACGTC. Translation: CSVGTVYEQYV.